These 32 T cell receptor beta chains were all obtained from the same sample, sequenced in a study of T cell repertoires in cytomegalovirus infection. TCRdb called the reads again in MiXCR, with one record for every CDR3 protein. The sample holds about 900,000 distinct CDR3 sequences; approximately 32% are singletons and the top ten take roughly 13%. Which antigens these TCRs recognize remains unknown. The specimen comprised cultured CD8+ T cells from PBMCs, sampled from culture after CMV antigen stimulation. These receptors were obtained from a human donor in good health (CMV status not recorded). Some clones in this sample may be carry-over from other donors' samples.

V is TRBV11-2 and J is TRBJ2-1, with 13 bases matching TRBD2. V lost 4 bases, J lost 3 bases, and 15 bases stayed unmatched. Per germline, CDR1 SGHAT and CDR2 FQNNGV. This CDR3 has 20 amino acids. Here the CDR3 reads CASSWTSGGPSSDVYNEQFF. CDR3 nucleotide sequence: TGTGCCAGCAGCTGGACTAGCGGGGGCCCCTCTTCGGATGTCTACAATGAGCAGTTCTTC.

The chain links TRBV15 to TRBJ2-6, with no clear D. Germline assignment: CDR1 LNHNV and CDR2 YYDKDF (reference sequence). The CDR3 extends over 18 amino acids. The V end lost 0 bases, the J end lost 0 bases, and 12 bases lay between the germline ends. CDR3 in amino acids: CATSRDQWVYSGANVLTF. CDR3 in DNA: TGTGCCACCAGCAGAGATCAATGGGTGTACTCTGGGGCCAACGTCCTGACTTTC.

The CDR3 region has the DNA TGTGCCATCAGTGGGCCCCTAAGCGGGGGTGAGACCCAGTACTTC. Its translation is CAISGPLSGGETQYF. The chain combines TRBV10-3 with TRBJ2-5; 8 positions agree with TRBD2. CDR1 is ENHRY and CDR2 is SYGVKD in the germline V gene. Trimming took 4 bases from V and 5 from J; bases not matched to a gene: 9. The CDR3 consists of 15 residues.

The chain uses TRBV6-6 and TRBJ1-5, with 9 nucleotides matching TRBD1. Germline values: CDR1 MNHNY, CDR2 SVGAGI (reference sequence). The CDR3 consists of 14 residues. After removal of 5 bases from V and 7 bases from J, the junction contained 6 bases not matched to a gene. CDR3: CASSDPDRGQPQHF. In DNA, the CDR3 is TGTGCCAGCAGTGACCCGGACAGGGGACAGCCCCAGCATTTT.

This clonotype was picked up a small number of times. V is TRBV6-8 and J is TRBJ1-6, with D perhaps TRBD1 (5 bases). The CDR3 sequence is 13 residues long. V was pared by 5 bases and J by 9 bases, with 11 bases between. Germline V gives CDR1 MNHGY, CDR2 SAAAGT. For the CDR3, the DNA is TGTGCCAGCAGTCTTACAGGCCTTTCACCCCTCCACTTT. It translates to CASSLTGLSPLHF.

This sequence joins TRBV6-1 and TRBJ2-1; D tentatively reads TRBD1 or TRBD2 (9 bases each). This CDR3 comprises 19 residues. Germline V gene sequence: CDR1 MNHNS, CDR2 SASEGT. The V end was cut by 5 bases, the J end by 4 bases, with 27 bases between. The CDR3 is CASSFLDRGGTSLYNEQFF. As DNA, the CDR3 is TGTGCCAGCAGTTTCCTGGACAGGGGAGGGACTAGCCTTTACAATGAGCAGTTCTTC.

This clonotype has just a few counts. The V call is TRBV7-3, the J call TRBJ2-1, with 9 nucleotides matching TRBD2. Germline loops: CDR1 SGHTA, CDR2 FQGTGA. This CDR3 spans 16 amino acids. V gave up 2 bases and J gave up 5 bases; unmatched junction bases: 7. The CDR3 loop is CASSLGGGGAHNEQFF. CDR3 bases: TGTGCCAGCAGCTTAGGCGGCGGGGGGGCCCACAATGAGCAGTTCTTC.

The sample holds many counts of this clonotype. The chain joins TRBV7-9 to TRBJ1-1, with 9 bases matching TRBD1. This CDR3 comprises 17 residues. Trimming at V came to 7 bases and at J to 0 bases, leaving 12 bases not matched to a gene. CDR1 is SEHNR, CDR2 FQNEAQ, per germline (reference sequence). The CDR3 reads CASINWRQGVMNTEAFF. The CDR3 bases are TGTGCCAGCATTAACTGGAGACAGGGGGTAATGAACACTGAAGCTTTCTTT.

This clonotype was seen repeatedly, ten times or more. DNA for the CDR3: TGTGCCAGCAGCTCCCCTAGCGGGGGCCGCTCCTACAATGAGCAGTTCTTC. It is translated as CASSSPSGGRSYNEQFF. The chain has TRBV7-9 and TRBJ2-1; 10 bases line up with TRBD2. V trimming: 4 bases; J trimming: 0 bases; junction bases outside the gene matches: 6. This CDR3 comprises 17 residues. Germline loops: CDR1 SEHNR, CDR2 FQNEAQ (reference sequence).

Ten or more counts support this clonotype. This chain uses TRBV7-6 with TRBJ1-1, with TRBD1 matching 9 bases. The CDR3 consists of 17 residues. CDR1 is SGHVS, CDR2 FNYEAQ, per germline. J lost 4 bases, V lost 2 bases, and 11 bases had no gene match. CDR3 loop: CASSLRGTGNFLTEAFF. The CDR3 region has the DNA TGTGCCAGCAGCTTAAGAGGGACAGGGAATTTCCTCACTGAAGCTTTCTTT.

V is TRBV13 and J is TRBJ1-1, with D possibly being TRBD1 (5 bases). This CDR3 spans 12 amino acids. The V and J ends lost 0 bases and 9 bases respectively, with 8 bases between them. Germline V gene data show CDR1 as PRHDT and CDR2 as FYEKMQ (reference sequence). In nucleotides, the CDR3 is TGTGCCAGCAGCTTAGGCCCAGGGCAAGCTTTCTTT. Translating it yields CASSLGPGQAFF. The entire variable domain, with the rest obtained from reference TRBV13 and TRBJ1-1, is as follows: AAGVIQSPRHLIKEKRETATLKCYPIPRHDTVYWYQQGPGQDPQFLISFYEKMQSDKGSIPDRFSAQQFSDYHSELNMSSLELGDSALYFCASSLGPGQAFFGQGTRLTVV.

The chain recombines TRBV29-1 with TRBJ2-2; D gene unclear. The CDR3 is 13 amino acids. The V end lost 4 bases, the J end lost 3 bases, and 9 bases lay between the germline ends. Germline CDR1 is SQVTM and CDR2 is ANQGSEA. CDR3: CSVGPSYTGELFF. CDR3 bases: TGCAGCGTTGGTCCGTCCTACACCGGGGAGCTGTTTTTT.

This clonotype was observed a handful of times. The rearrangement links TRBV7-6 to TRBJ2-7, with TRBD1 identical over 9 bases. V lost 0 bases to trimming and J lost 3 bases; unmatched junction nucleotides: 3. Germline CDR1 SGHVS, CDR2 FNYEAQ. The CDR3 length is 15 residues. For the CDR3, the DNA is TGTGCCAGCAGCTTAGCGGCGGGACAGGGCTACGAGCAGTACTTC. Amino acids: CASSLAAGQGYEQYF.

This clonotype was detected ten times or more. This sequence joins TRBV7-2 and TRBJ2-3; tentatively, D is TRBD1 (6 bases). The CDR3 loop spans 16 amino acids. Germline V gene sequence: CDR1 SGHTA, CDR2 FQGNSA. Between the trimmed V and J ends, which lost 5 bases and 1 base, there was a span of 16 bases. CDR3 amino acids: CASSEGHRAGTDTQYF. The CDR3 DNA sequence: TGTGCCAGCAGCGAAGGGCACAGGGCGGGCACAGATACGCAGTATTTT.

This clonotype turned up a few times. This chain joins TRBV6-2 or TRBV6-3 and TRBJ1-2; D is possibly TRBD1 (5 bases). From germline, CDR1 is MNHEY and CDR2 SVGEGT. Trimming removed 7 bases from V and 8 bases from J, with 17 bases in between. The CDR3 loop spans 13 amino acids. The CDR3 bases are TGTGCCAGCACCTCGGCAGGGTATTACGGCTACACCTTC. It yields the protein CASTSAGYYGYTF.

The chain is built from TRBV12-3 or TRBV12-4 and TRBJ2-7, with D perhaps TRBD1 or TRBD2 (7 bases each). This CDR3 has 14 residues. Trimming stripped 5 bases from V and 7 bases from J, with 18 bases between. This chain's CDR3 is CASSGGGGGSEQYV. The DNA of the CDR3 is TGTGCCAGCAGTGGGGGGGGAGGGGGCAGTGAGCAGTACGTC.

The CDR3 DNA reads TGTGCCAGCATCAACGGGCCAGCTGAGCAGTTCTTC. This sequence encodes CASINGPAEQFF. The V and J genes are TRBV6-6 and TRBJ2-1; D unresolved. V was shortened by 7 bases and J by 9 bases, with 13 bases between the two germline ends. The germline V gene has CDR1 MNHNY and CDR2 SVGAGI (reference sequence). The length of the CDR3 is 12 residues.

This chain joins TRBV6-5 and TRBJ1-1; possible D gene TRBD1, 5 bases. V was pared by 10 bases and J by 4 bases, with 13 bases between. This CDR3 contains 12 residues. CDR1 and CDR2 from the germline V gene are MNHEY and SVGAGI. CDR3 region: CAIKRGSTEAFF. CDR3 nucleotide sequence: TGTGCCATCAAAAGGGGTAGCACTGAAGCTTTCTTT.

Of note for this clonotype: This may stem from a read error, because a much larger clone lies one nucleotide away. A read error is likely, as this CDR3 ends without the conserved phenylalanine or tryptophan. Written as DNA, the CDR3 is TGTGCCAGCAGTCTCCGGGAACTGCCCTACGAGCAGTACTCC. Its translation: CASSLRELPYEQYS. This rearrangement joins TRBV12-3 or TRBV12-4 to TRBJ2-7, with D possibly being TRBD2 (5 bases). The CDR3 length is 14 residues. Trimming shortened V by 5 bases and J by 2 bases, and 13 bases separated the two germline ends.

The gene calls are TRBV6-6 and TRBJ2-2; tentatively, D is TRBD2 (6 bases). Germline V gives CDR1 MNHNY, CDR2 SVGAGI (reference sequence). The CDR3 is 12 residues long. The V end lost 7 bases, the J end lost 7 bases, and 10 bases lay between the germline ends. CDR3 sequence (DNA): TGTGCCAGCACCACGGGGGACGGGGAGCTGTTTTTT. It specifies CASTTGDGELFF.

This clonotype was counted a few times. V gene TRBV28 combines with J gene TRBJ2-3; 10 bases map to TRBD2. After removal of 6 bases from V and 4 bases from J, the junction contained 7 bases not matched to a gene. Germline V CDR1 and CDR2: MDHEN, SYDVKM. CDR3 length equals 15 residues. The CDR3 loop is CASSETSGRSDTQYF. The CDR3 DNA reads TGTGCCAGCAGCGAGACTAGCGGGCGATCAGATACGCAGTATTTT.

This clonotype was picked up a small number of times. The genes are TRBV6-1 and TRBJ1-4; no clear D. Deletions cut 6 bases from V and 4 bases from J, with 12 bases between. There are 14 residues in the CDR3. Germline lookup yields CDR1 MNHNS and CDR2 SASEGT. DNA of the CDR3: TGTGCCAGCAGGCGGACGGACTATAATGAAAAACTGTTTTTT. Its translation: CASRRTDYNEKLFF.

The V gene is TRBV9, the J gene TRBJ2-2; 8 bases fit TRBD1. Germline V lookup: CDR1 SGDLS, CDR2 YYNGEE. V was clipped by 0 bases and J by 2 bases; unmatched bases: 3. The CDR3 loop spans 16 amino acids. Here the CDR3 DNA reads TGTGCCAGCAGCGTAGAGGGGACAGGAAACACCGGGGAGCTGTTTTTT. Residues: CASSVEGTGNTGELFF.

The CDR3 bases are TGTGCCACCAGCAGAGACGGGGCGGGGACCCAGTACTTC. Its protein is CATSRDGAGTQYF. The J gene is TRBJ2-5, the V gene TRBV15; perhaps D is TRBD1 or TRBD2 (5 bases each). The CDR3 spans 13 residues. CDR1 is LNHNV and CDR2 is YYDKDF in the germline V gene (reference sequence). Deletions cut 0 bases from V and 7 bases from J, with 9 bases between.

This sequence joins TRBV7-9 and TRBJ1-5; 7 bases agree with TRBD1. The CDR3 has 16 residues. Germline V CDR1 and CDR2: SEHNR, FQNEAQ (reference sequence). The trim removed 1 base at V and 4 bases at J, leaving 7 bases unmatched. This CDR3 is CASSLVSGGTNQPQHF. The CDR3 DNA reads TGTGCCAGCAGCTTAGTGTCAGGGGGTACTAATCAGCCCCAGCATTTT.

This chain joins TRBV28 and TRBJ1-1; D possibly corresponds to TRBD1 (5 bases). The CDR3 length is 15 residues. V shed 8 bases and J shed 0 bases, with 16 bases lying between them. Germline V gives CDR1 MDHEN, CDR2 SYDVKM. CDR3 bases: TGTGCCAGCCAATTCTGGGACGGCTTGAACACTGAAGCTTTCTTT. Amino acid sequence: CASQFWDGLNTEAFF. The full variable domain, in which reference TRBV28 and TRBJ1-1 provide the parts outside the CDR3, is DVKVTQSSRYLVKRTGEKVFLECVQDMDHENMFWYRQDPGLGLRLIYFSYDVKMKEKGDIPEGYSVSREKKERFSLILESASTNQTSMYLCASQFWDGLNTEAFFGQGTRLTVV.

This clonotype was detected many times. The CDR3 sequence: CASSLGWGTMNTEAFF. CDR3 sequence (DNA): TGTGCCAGCAGCTTAGGGTGGGGTACCATGAACACTGAAGCTTTCTTT. The V and J genes are TRBV7-6 and TRBJ1-1, with D unresolved. This CDR3 has 16 residues. Germline CDR1 SGHVS, CDR2 FNYEAQ. The V gene lost 1 base and the J gene lost 0 bases, with 12 bases spanning the gap.

This clonotype was picked up a small number of times. The V call is TRBV7-9, the J call TRBJ2-7; tentatively, D is TRBD1 or TRBD2 (5 bases each). Germline V gene lookup returns CDR1 SEHNR and CDR2 FQNEAQ (reference sequence). V lost 3 bases, J lost 2 bases, and 8 bases lay in between. CDR3 length equals 13 residues. In DNA form, the CDR3 reads TGTGCCAGCAGCTTTTTGGGGGCCTACGAGCAGTACGTC. Translated: CASSFLGAYEQYV.

This clonotype was detected a few times. The chain combines TRBV29-1 with TRBJ1-2; D unclear. The CDR3 consists of 8 residues. With 3 bases removed from V and 7 bases from J, the gap between germline ends came to 0 bases. Germline CDR1 is SQVTM and CDR2 is ANQGSEA. The CDR3 sequence is CSVDGYTF. The CDR3 bases are TGCAGCGTTGATGGCTACACCTTC.

This chain uses TRBV20-1 with TRBJ2-1, with TRBD2 matching 8 bases. This CDR3 region has 15 residues. Germline CDR1 is DFQATT and CDR2 is SNEGSKA (reference sequence). Trimming at V came to 1 base and at J to 2 bases, leaving 4 bases not matched to a gene. CDR3 sequence (DNA): TGCAGTGCTAGAGGAGTCGGGGGGGCCTACAATGAGCAGTTCTTC. Translating gives CSARGVGGAYNEQFF.

The CDR3 sequence: CARGPGVYGYTF. In nucleotides, the CDR3 is TGTGCCAGGGGACCAGGGGTTTATGGCTACACCTTC. The genes are TRBV6-6 and TRBJ1-2, with D possibly being TRBD1 (6 bases). CDR3 size: 12 residues. Per the germline V gene, CDR1 is MNHNY and CDR2 is SVGAGI (reference sequence). Trimming stripped 9 bases from V and 5 bases from J, with 13 bases between.

The CDR3 loop reads CSARWRTTDTQYF. The DNA of the CDR3 is TGCAGTGCTAGGTGGCGGACCACAGATACGCAGTATTTT. This rearrangement joins TRBV20-1 to TRBJ2-3; D is ambiguous. Germline CDR1 reads DFQATT; CDR2 reads SNEGSKA (reference sequence). The ends were cut back, 3 bases at V and 2 bases at J, with 9 bases in the middle. The CDR3 sequence is 13 residues long.